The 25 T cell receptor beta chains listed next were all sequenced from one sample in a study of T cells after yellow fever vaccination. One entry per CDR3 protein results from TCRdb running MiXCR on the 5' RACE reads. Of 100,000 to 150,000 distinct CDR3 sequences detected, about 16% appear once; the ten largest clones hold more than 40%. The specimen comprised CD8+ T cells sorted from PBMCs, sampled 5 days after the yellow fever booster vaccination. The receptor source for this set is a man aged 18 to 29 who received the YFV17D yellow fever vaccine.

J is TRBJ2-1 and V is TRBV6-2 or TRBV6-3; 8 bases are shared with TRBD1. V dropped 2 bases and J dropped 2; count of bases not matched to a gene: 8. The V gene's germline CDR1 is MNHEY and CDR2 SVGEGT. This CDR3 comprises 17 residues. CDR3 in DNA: TGTGCCAGCAGTTACCATGGGACAGGCCTCCCCTACAATGAGCAGTTCTTC. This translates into CASSYHGTGLPYNEQFF.

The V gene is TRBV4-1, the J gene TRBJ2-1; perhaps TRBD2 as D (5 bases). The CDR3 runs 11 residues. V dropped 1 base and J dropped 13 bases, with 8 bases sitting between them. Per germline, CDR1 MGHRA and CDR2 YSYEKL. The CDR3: CASSQAGIQFF. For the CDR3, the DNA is TGCGCCAGCAGCCAAGCGGGAATACAGTTCTTC.

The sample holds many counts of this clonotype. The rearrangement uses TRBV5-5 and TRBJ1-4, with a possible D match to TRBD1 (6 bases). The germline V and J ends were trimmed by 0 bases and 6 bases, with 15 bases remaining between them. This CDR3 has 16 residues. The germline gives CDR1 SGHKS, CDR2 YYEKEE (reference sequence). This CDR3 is CASSLAPGRGDEKLFF. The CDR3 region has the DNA TGTGCCAGCAGCTTGGCTCCAGGCAGGGGTGATGAAAAACTGTTTTTT.

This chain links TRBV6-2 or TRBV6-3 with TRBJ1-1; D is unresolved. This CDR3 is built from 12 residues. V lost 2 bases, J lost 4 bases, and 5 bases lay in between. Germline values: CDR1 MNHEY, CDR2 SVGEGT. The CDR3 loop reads CASSYGGTEAFF. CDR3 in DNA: TGTGCCAGCAGTTACGGTGGCACTGAAGCTTTCTTT.

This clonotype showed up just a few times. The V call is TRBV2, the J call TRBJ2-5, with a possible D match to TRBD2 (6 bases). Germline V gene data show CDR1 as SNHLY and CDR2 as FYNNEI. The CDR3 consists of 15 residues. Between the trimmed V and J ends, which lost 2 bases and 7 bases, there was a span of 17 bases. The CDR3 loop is CASSESPGGDGTQYF. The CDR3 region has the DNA TGTGCCAGCAGTGAATCGCCCGGCGGGGACGGGACCCAGTACTTC.

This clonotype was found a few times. The CDR3 region has the DNA TGTGCCATCTCTGATCCAGAAACCTCTGGGGCCAACGTCCTGACTTTC. This encodes CAISDPETSGANVLTF. This chain joins TRBV10-3 and TRBJ2-6; the D is unclear. CDR3 size: 16 residues. Germline values: CDR1 ENHRY, CDR2 SYGVKD. Trimming took 8 bases from V and 0 from J, leaving 14 bases between them.

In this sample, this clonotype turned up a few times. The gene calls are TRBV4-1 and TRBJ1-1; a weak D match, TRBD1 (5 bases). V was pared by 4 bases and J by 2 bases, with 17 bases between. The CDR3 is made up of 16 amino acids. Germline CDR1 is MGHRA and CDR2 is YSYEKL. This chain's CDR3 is CASSRLRGARNTEAFF. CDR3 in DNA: TGCGCCAGCAGCCGCCTAAGAGGGGCCCGAAACACTGAAGCTTTCTTT.

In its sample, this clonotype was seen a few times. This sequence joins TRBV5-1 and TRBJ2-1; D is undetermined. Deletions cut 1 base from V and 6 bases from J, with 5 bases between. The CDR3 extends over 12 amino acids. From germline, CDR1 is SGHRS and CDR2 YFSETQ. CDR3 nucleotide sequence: TGCGCCAGCAGCTTGAATGCCAATGAGCAGTTCTTC. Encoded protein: CASSLNANEQFF.

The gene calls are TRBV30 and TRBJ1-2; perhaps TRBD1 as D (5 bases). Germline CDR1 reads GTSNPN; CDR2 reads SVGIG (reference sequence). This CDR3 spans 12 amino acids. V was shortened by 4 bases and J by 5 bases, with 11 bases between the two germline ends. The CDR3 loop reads CAWKFGGYGYTF. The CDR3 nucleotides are TGTGCCTGGAAGTTTGGGGGATATGGCTACACCTTC.

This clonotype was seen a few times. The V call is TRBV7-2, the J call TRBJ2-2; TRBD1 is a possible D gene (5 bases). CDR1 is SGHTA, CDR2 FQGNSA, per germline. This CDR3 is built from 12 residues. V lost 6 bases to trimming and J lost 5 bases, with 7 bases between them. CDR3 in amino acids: CASSYRTGELFF. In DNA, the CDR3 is TGTGCCAGCAGTTACAGGACCGGGGAGCTGTTTTTT.

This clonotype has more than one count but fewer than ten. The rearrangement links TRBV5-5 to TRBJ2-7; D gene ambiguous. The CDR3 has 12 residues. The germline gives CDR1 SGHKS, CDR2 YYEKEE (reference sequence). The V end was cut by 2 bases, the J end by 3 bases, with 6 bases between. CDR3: CASSFDDYEQYV. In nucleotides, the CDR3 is TGTGCCAGCAGCTTCGATGACTACGAGCAGTACGTC.

The CDR3 region has the DNA TGTGCCAGCAGTTCAGGAGTGGGTACAGATACGCAGTATTTT. Its translation: CASSSGVGTDTQYF. This chain connects TRBV27 to TRBJ2-3; no firm D call. The CDR3 extends over 14 amino acids. Germline CDR1 and CDR2: MNHEY and SMNVEV (reference sequence). Trimming removed 4 bases from V and 3 bases from J, with 11 bases in between.

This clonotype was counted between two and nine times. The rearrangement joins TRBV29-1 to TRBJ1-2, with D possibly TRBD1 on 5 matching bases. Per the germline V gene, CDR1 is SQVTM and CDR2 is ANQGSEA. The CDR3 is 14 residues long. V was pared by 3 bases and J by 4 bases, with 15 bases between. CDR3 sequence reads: CSVDVLTEGYGYTF. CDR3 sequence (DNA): TGCAGCGTTGACGTTTTGACAGAAGGCTATGGCTACACCTTC. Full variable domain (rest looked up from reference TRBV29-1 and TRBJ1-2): SAVISQKPSRDICQRGTSLTIQCQVDSQVTMMFWYRQQPGQSLTLIATANQGSEATYESGFVIDKFPISRPNLTFSTLTVSNMSPEDSSIYLCSVDVLTEGYGYTFGSGTRLTVV.

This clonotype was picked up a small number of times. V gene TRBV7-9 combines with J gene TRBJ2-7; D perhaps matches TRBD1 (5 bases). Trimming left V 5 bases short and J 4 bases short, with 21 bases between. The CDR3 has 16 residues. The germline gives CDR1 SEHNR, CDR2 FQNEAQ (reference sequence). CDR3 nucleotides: TGTGCCAGCAGCCCACCCCCTGGGGCGGTTACGTACGAGCAGTACTTC. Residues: CASSPPPGAVTYEQYF.

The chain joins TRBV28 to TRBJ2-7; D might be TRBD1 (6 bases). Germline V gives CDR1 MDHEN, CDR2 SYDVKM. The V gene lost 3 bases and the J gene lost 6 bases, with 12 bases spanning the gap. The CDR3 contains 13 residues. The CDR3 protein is CASSFLQGLEQYV. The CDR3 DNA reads TGTGCCAGCAGTTTTTTACAGGGCCTCGAGCAGTACGTC.

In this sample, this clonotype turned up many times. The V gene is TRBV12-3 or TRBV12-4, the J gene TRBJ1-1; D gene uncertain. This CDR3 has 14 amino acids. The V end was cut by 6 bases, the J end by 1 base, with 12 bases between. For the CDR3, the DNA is TGTGCCAGCAGCCTGCGCCCAGCGAACACTGAAGCTTTCTTT. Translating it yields CASSLRPANTEAFF.

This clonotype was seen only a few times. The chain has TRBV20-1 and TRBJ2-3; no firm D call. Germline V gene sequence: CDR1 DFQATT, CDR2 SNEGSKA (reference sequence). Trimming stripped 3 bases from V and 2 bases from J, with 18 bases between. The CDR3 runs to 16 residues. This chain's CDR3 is CSASKPRRDYTDTQYF. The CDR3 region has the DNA TGCAGTGCTAGTAAACCGAGGCGCGATTACACAGATACGCAGTATTTT.

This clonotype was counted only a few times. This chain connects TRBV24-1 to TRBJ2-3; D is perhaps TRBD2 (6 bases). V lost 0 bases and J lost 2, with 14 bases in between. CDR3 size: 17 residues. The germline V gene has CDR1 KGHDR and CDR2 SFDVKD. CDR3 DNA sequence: TGTGCCACCAGTGATTTGGAGACCCCGGGGGACACAGATACGCAGTATTTT. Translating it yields CATSDLETPGDTDTQYF.

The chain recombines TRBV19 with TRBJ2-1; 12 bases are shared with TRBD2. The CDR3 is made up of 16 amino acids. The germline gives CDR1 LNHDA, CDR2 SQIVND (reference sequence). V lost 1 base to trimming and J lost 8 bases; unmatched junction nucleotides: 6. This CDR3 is CASSIGLAGGSDEQFF. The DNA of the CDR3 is TGTGCCAGTAGTATAGGGCTAGCGGGGGGGAGTGATGAGCAGTTCTTC.

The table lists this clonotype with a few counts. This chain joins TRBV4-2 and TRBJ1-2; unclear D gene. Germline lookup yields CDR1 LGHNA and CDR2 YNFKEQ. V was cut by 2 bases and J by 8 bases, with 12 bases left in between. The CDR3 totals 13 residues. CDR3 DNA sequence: TGTGCCAGCAGCCAACCTCCTACTCCGGGCTACACCTTC. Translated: CASSQPPTPGYTF.

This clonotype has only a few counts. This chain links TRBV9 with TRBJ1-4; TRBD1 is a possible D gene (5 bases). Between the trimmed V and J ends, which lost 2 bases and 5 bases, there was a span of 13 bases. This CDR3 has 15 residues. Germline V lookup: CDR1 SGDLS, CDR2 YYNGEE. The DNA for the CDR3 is TGTGCCAGCAGCGTGGGGGATCCTAGCAATGAAAAACTGTTTTTT. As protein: CASSVGDPSNEKLFF.

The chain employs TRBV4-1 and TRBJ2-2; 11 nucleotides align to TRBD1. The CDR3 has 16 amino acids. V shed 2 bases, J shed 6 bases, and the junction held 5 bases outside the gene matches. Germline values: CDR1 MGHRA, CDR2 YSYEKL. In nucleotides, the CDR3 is TGCGCCAGCAGCCAAAAGCCGGGACAGGGGGCCGGGGAGCTGTTTTTT. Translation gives CASSQKPGQGAGELFF.

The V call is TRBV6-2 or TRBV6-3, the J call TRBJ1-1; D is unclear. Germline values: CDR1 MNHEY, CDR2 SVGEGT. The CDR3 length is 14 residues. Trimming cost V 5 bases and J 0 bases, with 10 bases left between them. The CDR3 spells CASSPGRVNTEAFF. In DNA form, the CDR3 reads TGTGCCAGCAGTCCAGGACGGGTGAACACTGAAGCTTTCTTT.

The CDR3 protein is CASSSGGGGYNEQFF. The CDR3, as DNA: TGCGCCAGCAGCTCAGGAGGTGGAGGCTACAATGAGCAGTTCTTC. This chain joins TRBV5-1 and TRBJ2-1; TRBD2 might be the D (5 bases). The V end was cut by 3 bases, the J end by 3 bases, with 13 bases between. The CDR3 runs 15 residues. The germline V gene has CDR1 SGHRS and CDR2 YFSETQ.

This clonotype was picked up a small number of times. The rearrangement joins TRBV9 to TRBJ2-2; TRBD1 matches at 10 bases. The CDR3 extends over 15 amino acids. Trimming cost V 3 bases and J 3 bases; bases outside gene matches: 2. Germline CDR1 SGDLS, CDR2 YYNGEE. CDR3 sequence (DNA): TGTGCCAGCAGCGCCGGGACAGGGGACACCGGGGAGCTGTTTTTT. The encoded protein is CASSAGTGDTGELFF.